What follows is one T cell receptor (beta chain) and its context. The sample holds many counts of this clonotype. The antigen it recognizes is unknown. Per-base quality was not reported, and no clone a single base away is much larger than it. CDR1 SGHTA and CDR2 FQGNSA were looked up in the germline V gene. Trimming accounts for 2 bases at V and 1 base at J, while the number of junction bases matched to no gene is 9. The cysteine opens and the phenylalanine closes a CDR3 of 17 amino acids. CDR3 DNA only is kept here, 51 bases in frame from base 1. This sample is part of a study of response to subunit inactivated influenza vaccine listed by TCRdb under 2018. About the study as a whole: Deep quantitative T cell receptor repertoire profiling was used in the study to track responses to a trivalent subunit inactivated influenza vaccine. Beyond this particular receptor, the publication reports: It was suggested by the authors that each seasonal influenza vaccination may recruit only a limited number of new T cells.

Libraries were constructed by RT-PCR. These reads were obtained on an Illumina HiSeq 2500. TCRdb reran the public reads through fastp at Q25 and MiXCR, keeping productive beta chains. CDR3 protein duplicates are merged, each entry listing the most common genes and DNA. The sample yields about half a million distinct CDR3 sequences; 6% to 9% were counted once. Approximately 12% of the sample goes to the ten largest clones. Sequences were derived from PBMCs from blood, sampled around 25 months after vaccination. Recombination joined TRBV7-2 with TRBJ2-5, and 8 junctional nucleotides match TRBD1. This TCR came from a man aged 50-75 years who received an inactivated influenza vaccine. Donor details come from another sample of the same person, matched by shared clones. The bases are TGTGCCAGCAGCTTAAGACGGACAGGGCTCTTCCAAGAGACCCAGTACTTC. The translation is CASSLRRTGLFQETQYF.